This TCR beta chain was documented in a study of shared clonotypes between healthy human individuals. Whole-study context: Three plates each covered CD4 naive and memory; CD8 naive two, CD8 memory one.

V shed 4 bases and J shed 0 bases, with 23 bases lying between them. The CDR3 consists of 19 residues. Germline V gives CDR1 SGDLS, CDR2 YYNGEE. An assay was performed, and its level was deep. Using 200 ng DNA, 30,000 to 35,000 T cell genomes, the sorted-subset replicate PCRs were run. TCRdb's copy holds only in-frame clones and misses some; the assay was immunoSEQ multiplex PCR. The data contain roughly 1.4 million clones, approximately 98.5% of them singletons. Study results and limitations: Genetic and exposure-history diversity was limited by the few donors.

Comments on this clone: Its antigen is unidentified.

The sample comprised naive CD4+ T cells sorted from blood. Sample subset: CD45RA+ positively selected. This clonotype originated in a man aged 30 to 45 in good health. The genes are TRBV9 and TRBJ1-3; possibly TRBD1 for D (5 bases). CDR3 sequence (DNA): TGTGCCAGCAGCTCCTTGGGAGGGGCACTAACATCCTCTGGAAACACCATATATTTT. Amino acids: CASSSLGGALTSSGNTIYF.